This T cell receptor beta chain came from a study of Graves' ophthalmopathy and Graves' hyperthyroidism. Study in general: Ahead of any treatment, peripheral blood was obtained at the initial diagnosis.

CDR1 is SGHTA, CDR2 FQGNSA, per germline. V trimming: 5 bases; J trimming: 5 bases; junction bases outside the gene matches: 4. This CDR3 region has 13 residues. Reliance was placed on clinical symptoms, serum thyroxine, TRAb, thyroid ultrasound and orbital computed tomography for diagnosis. Amplification targeted the TCR beta CDR3 regions, with RNA transcripts as the source material. Second-round multiplex PCR followed a first-round RT-PCR using HTBI primers. MiXCR was run by TCRdb on the multiplex PCR reads, yielding one entry per CDR3 protein. The sample has approximately 500,000 distinct CDR3 sequences; roughly an eighth are singletons.

The origin of this receptor is a woman aged 25 to 39 with Graves' ophthalmopathy. The chain is built from TRBV7-2 and TRBJ2-5; TRBD1 matches at 8 bases. Specimen: blood. CDR3 region: CASSPWTGETQYF. CDR3 nucleotide sequence: TGTGCCAGCAGCCCCTGGACAGGGGAGACCCAGTACTTC.